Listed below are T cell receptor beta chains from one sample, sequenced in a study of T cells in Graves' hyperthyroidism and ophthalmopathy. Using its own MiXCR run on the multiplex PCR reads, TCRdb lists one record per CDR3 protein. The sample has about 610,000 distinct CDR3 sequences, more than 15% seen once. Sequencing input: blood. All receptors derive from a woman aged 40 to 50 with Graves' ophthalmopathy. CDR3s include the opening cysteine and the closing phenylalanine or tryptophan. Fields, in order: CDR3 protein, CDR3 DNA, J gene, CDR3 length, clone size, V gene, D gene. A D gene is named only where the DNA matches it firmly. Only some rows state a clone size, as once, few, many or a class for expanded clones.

CDR3: CASSFRGEAQYF
DNA: TGTGCCAGCAGCTTCAGGGGGGAGGCCCAGTACTTC
J: TRBJ2-5
length: 12
size: few
V: TRBV7-9
D: NA

CDR3: CASSTVGNEQFF
DNA: TGTGCCAGCAGTACGGTAGGCAATGAGCAGTTCTTC
J: TRBJ2-1
length: 12
size: many
V: TRBV28
D: NA

CDR3: CASRYSDRSSYEQYF
DNA: TGCGCCAGCAGATATTCGGACCGGAGCTCCTACGAGCAGTACTTC
J: TRBJ2-7
length: 15
size: many
V: TRBV5-1
D: NA

CDR3: CASSLRGGASDTQYF
DNA: TGTGCCAGCAGCTTACGGGGAGGGGCGTCAGATACGCAGTATTTT
J: TRBJ2-3
length: 15
size: few
V: TRBV5-4
D: TRBD2

CDR3: CASSQDGRGLDTQYF
DNA: TGTGCCAGCAGCCAAGATGGCAGGGGGCTGGATACGCAGTATTTT
J: TRBJ2-3
length: 15
size: NA
V: TRBV14
D: TRBD1

CDR3: CASSLAAPGQVKYANTGELFF
DNA: TGTGCCAGCAGCTTAGCGGCCCCAGGACAGGTTAAGTATGCGAACACCGGGGAGCTGTTTTTT
J: TRBJ2-2
length: 21
size: few
V: TRBV7-9
D: TRBD1

CDR3: CASSSSMGQETQYF
DNA: TGCGCCAGCAGCTCGAGTATGGGGCAAGAGACCCAGTACTTC
J: TRBJ2-5
length: 14
size: NA
V: TRBV5-1
D: NA

CDR3: CASSLYYQGPGNTEAFF
DNA: TGTGCCAGCAGCTTGTACTATCAGGGGCCTGGGAACACTGAAGCTTTCTTT
J: TRBJ1-1
length: 17
size: many
V: TRBV11-2
D: NA

CDR3: CSARAQLAGGVQETQYF
DNA: TGCAGTGCTAGAGCGCAGCTAGCGGGGGGGGTACAAGAGACCCAGTACTTC
J: TRBJ2-5
length: 17
size: few
V: TRBV20-1
D: TRBD2

CDR3: CSARDRGGGINEQFF
DNA: TGCAGTGCTAGAGATCGGGGCGGGGGGATCAATGAGCAGTTCTTC
J: TRBJ2-1
length: 15
size: few
V: TRBV20-1
D: TRBD2

CDR3: CAWGTGVLNEQFF
DNA: TGTGCCTGGGGGACAGGGGTGTTGAATGAGCAGTTCTTC
J: TRBJ2-1
length: 13
size: many
V: TRBV30
D: TRBD1

CDR3: CASSIPFRDGGRNQPQHF
DNA: TGTGCCAGTAGTATACCCTTCAGGGATGGTGGACGCAATCAGCCCCAGCATTTT
J: TRBJ1-5
length: 18
size: NA
V: TRBV19
D: NA

CDR3: CASSLGDSSYNSPLHF
DNA: TGCGCCAGCAGCTTGGGCGATAGCTCCTATAATTCACCCCTCCACTTT
J: TRBJ1-6
length: 16
size: many
V: TRBV5-1
D: NA

CDR3: CASSQAGVVDTQYF
DNA: TGCGCCAGCAGCCAAGCGGGAGTGGTAGATACGCAGTATTTT
J: TRBJ2-3
length: 14
size: NA
V: TRBV4-1
D: NA